This T cell receptor (beta chain) was obtained from a study of T-cell reconstitution after alpha-beta-depleted transplantation in children. This clonotype was observed many times. What it recognizes is unknown. Unique molecular identifiers were incorporated into the prepared TCRbeta library. TCRdb recomputed calls from the PCR reads with MiXCR, one row per CDR3 protein. The repertoire has over 150,000 distinct CDR3 sequences, approximately 6% of them found once; the top ten carry 4.5% to 5.5%. Trimming cost V 3 bases and J 0 bases, with 9 bases left between them. The CDR3 contains 15 residues. General study findings and limits: Counts and diversity of T cells one year after transplant came mostly from newly produced T cells. After transplant, high TCRbeta diversity at day 60 in some patients arose from surviving recipient T cells and thymic progenitors. After transplant, at about two months, alpha-beta T cells were reportedly derived from several hundred expanded graft clones.

The gene calls are TRBV12-3 or TRBV12-4 and TRBJ1-3; D might be TRBD1 (6 bases). This specimen was PBMCs, taken before TCRalphabeta/CD19-depleted stem cell transplant. This receptor was taken from a girl less than two years old with combined immunodeficiency, due to receive a stem cell transplant. The CDR3 DNA is TGTGCCAGCAGTTTGACAGGCTTCTCTGGAAACACCATATATTTT. It encodes CASSLTGFSGNTIYF.